This TCR beta chain was found in a study of beta chain features in type 1 diabetes (dated by TCRdb to the late 2010s). Background on the whole study: Mean age, gender distribution, total cell number and subset yield did not differ between patients and healthy donors. In the study, recently diagnosed type 1 diabetes patients and matched healthy donors were compared on the TCRB repertoires of their sorted circulating CD4+ T cell subsets. Naive and central memory subsets were obtained from all 30 or so donors, but regulatory and stem cell-like memory subsets were isolated from only 8 patients and roughly 8 healthy donors. A total of roughly 100 million sorted cells were examined across all samples, and the number of cells per subset was strongly correlated with RNA yield. The research as a whole found: Shorter templates might have been favored by PCR, but patient and control samples were amplified and corrected together, so both groups would have been affected equally by any skew. Naive, central memory and regulatory TCRB repertoires appeared more similar among patients than among healthy donors. Because cDNA was sequenced instead of genomic DNA, highly expressing activated cells could be over-represented, though the groups showed no difference in activation or CD3 levels. In all four CD4+ subsets, TCRB CDR3 length was moderately but significantly shorter in type 1 diabetes patients. At VDJ recombination sites, type 1 diabetes patients had fewer insertions and more deleted nucleotides, which implies abnormalities in thymic rearrangement. Because small numbers of individuals were included in the HLA sub-analyses, any influence of HLA type on TCRB rearrangement was left unresolved.

Each donor gave one peripheral blood draw, averaging around 0.11 L, which was collected into heparinised tubes. Naive, central memory, regulatory and stem cell-like memory CD4+ T cells were sorted on a BD FACSAria II using a panel including CD45RO, CCR7, CD25, CD127, CD95 and CD27. All sorted populations exceeded 98% purity. Right away, PBMCs were isolated by Lymphoprep density gradient centrifugation and were stained directly, with no culture step. To minimize batch effects, samples were stained and sorted in pairs, one healthy donor with one patient per experiment. On this clone: Its antigen is currently not known. No much larger clone exists at a distance of one base, and base qualities are not known.

All of the isolated RNA was reverse transcribed with the High Capacity cDNA Reverse Transcription Kit, so expressed TCRB transcripts were sequenced. Deep immunoSEQ sequencing was applied to naive, central memory and regulatory T cell samples, giving an average of around 3.8 million total reads per sample. After sorted cells were lysed in RLT buffer, RNA was extracted with DNase-treated RNeasy Micro or Mini kits, with the choice depending on cell number. To prevent cross-contamination, every cell subset was processed on its own, while patient and healthy donor samples were processed together. TCRB sequences were amplified from cDNA with the immunoSEQ multiplex PCR, producing 87-bp fragments spanning the CDR3 region. Amplicons were sequenced on the Illumina HiSeq platform. In the original analysis: PCR bias was corrected computationally using synthetic template baselines, and reads within Hamming distance 2 were collapsed, with unmergeable singletons discarded. Reads were aligned against IMGT to assign V, D and J genes, CDR3 length and insertions or deletions at six rearrangement sites. Clonotype counts were normalized to sorted cell number within each subset before computing true diversity and Gini coefficients with the tcR R package. The overlap coefficient, calculated on TCRB nucleotide sequences, was used to measure repertoire sharing. Out-of-frame TCRB sequences from naive cells were analyzed as a proxy for the pre-selection repertoire. This is the immuneACCESS table as TCRdb keeps it, with only in-frame sequences that have V and J called. A part of the clones is gone; compared with another copy, unresolved V genes explain less than half, and the rest is unexplained. That table is the source of V, J and clone size, and D and trimming were worked out from the DNA. Counted in this sample were roughly 250,000 clones; about 71% of them appeared once. Approximately 0.053% of the sample is held by the ten biggest clonotypes.

Reading the germline V gene gives CDR1 LGHNA and CDR2 YNFKEQ. Compared with germline, V lacks 4 bases and J lacks 6 bases; bases without a gene match: 11. The cysteine opens and the phenylalanine closes a CDR3 of 16 amino acids. Of all the DNA, just the CDR3 is kept, 48 bases in frame from base 1. This sequence was found in a man younger than 40 in good health. Input material: naive CD4+ T cells from blood. Reading the label with the study, this specimen's cell subset or site is: true naive CD4+ T cells. The sequence links TRBV4-2 to TRBJ1-2; 10 central bases correspond to TRBD1. The DNA reads TGTGCCAGCAGCCCCGTCCCGGGACAGGGGACGGATGGCTACACCTTC. This yields the protein CASSPVPGQGTDGYTF.